This T cell receptor (beta chain) was obtained from a study of cytomegalovirus exposure and HLA in healthy donors (dated by TCRdb to between 2016 and 2019). With respect to the entire study: According to an earlier analysis of around 600 of the donors, some 180 million T cells yielded some 120 million unique TCR beta sequences and 276 Gb of sequence data. A later genetic analysis took genome-wide SNP genotypes for about 55% of the 666 donors and used that subset as a discovery cohort. Typing coverage varied by locus: 629-630 donors for A, B, C, DRB1 and DQB1; approximately 500 for DQA1; more than 600 for DPA1; around 490 for DPB1. The genetic ancestry cluster associated with self-reported Caucasian donors included about four fifths of the 398 genotyped donors. To predict cytomegalovirus infection status, the study combined high-throughput TCR immunosequencing, statistical association of individual TCRs with disease status, and machine learning. A separate validation cohort of more than 100 different subjects was used in addition to the 666-subject first cohort. Around 300 gigabases of sequencing data and some 85 million unique TCR sequences were included in an early release covering about 620 HLA-typed donors. Every repertoire in the discovery cohort had been generated on one and the same sequencing platform. The study aimed to test whether signatures of past pathogen exposure could be identified by cataloging public T cell receptors. Class I and class II HLA loci were covered by the typing at four-digit resolution. Four or five DR-DQ haplotypes were treated as single units for association and clustering because of strong linkage in the cohort. In the later analysis, no new phenotypic data were used to find candidate immune exposures; instead, reliance was placed on TCR beta sequences and their occurrence across donors. To decide whether each TCR beta V gene segment behaved as functional or pseudogenic, an earlier analysis of several hundred of the donors relied on high-throughput TCR beta sequencing. The study profiled the T cell repertoires of some 610 subjects by immunosequencing and related them to cytomegalovirus serostatus. To study patterns of TCR occurrence, a later analysis re-analyzed previously published TCR beta repertoires from 500 to 850 donors and added high-resolution HLA genotyping. Among under 450 genotyped donors of the cohort, an average of approximately 240,000 unique TCR beta nucleotide sequences were sequenced per donor, approximately 20% of them non-productive. Donor age, sex, ethnicity and CMV serostatus were collected together with the repertoire data.

This clone was seen repeatedly, ten times or more. Its antigen is currently not known. The likely explanation is a read error, given a far larger clone one base away. Library preparation used the immunoSEQ multiplex PCR assay. For the multiplex PCR, a mixture combining 60 forward primers for TCR Vbeta segments and 13 reverse primers for TCR Jbeta segments was used. A multiplex PCR assay on genomic DNA amplified the CDR3 region of rearranged TCR beta genes. On the Illumina HiSeq System, the amplified TCR beta libraries were sequenced as 87-base-pair reads. As for how the authors treated the data: A later analysis counted some 74 million unique TCR beta chains across the 500 to 850 repertoires, and roughly 9.9 million of these chains were shared by at least two donors. A nearest-neighbor algorithm error-corrected the raw reads and collapsed the reads into unique sequences, merging closely related sequences to remove PCR and sequencing errors. V, D and J gene segments were assigned by aligning CDR3 sequences to IMGT reference sequences. For a sequence to be retained, a match of at least six nucleotides was required to both a V gene segment and a J gene segment. A rearrangement counted as productive if the CDR3 had no stop codons and remained in frame with V and J, and every other rearrangement counted as non-productive. CDR3 was defined according to IMGT convention as the region running from the second conserved V-encoded cysteine to the conserved J-encoded phenylalanine. The earlier analysis of roughly 590 of the donors excluded any sequence lacking an unambiguous match to a single V gene segment. In an earlier analysis of several hundred of the donors, V segments were called functional above 56.7% productive rearrangements and were called segregating when the between-donor standard deviation exceeded 5%. To diagnose cytomegalovirus status from the catalog of TCR beta chain sequences, a statistical classification framework was built. V and J gene assignment, in a later analysis, came from comparing TCR nucleotide sequences with IMGT/GENE-DB human TR gene sequences. A later analysis assigned CDR3 sequences and most-parsimonious VDJ recombination scenarios with the TCRdist pipeline. In a later analysis, each TCR beta chain was defined by its CDR3 amino acid sequence together with its V-gene family, and reads lacking a unique V-gene family were excluded. To address suspected cross-contamination and a sequencing artifact, a later analysis removed 592 highly shared, low-generation-probability nucleotide sequences. A later analysis calculated a clonal expansion index for each public chain from normalized within-repertoire ranks of inferred template counts. Generation probabilities in a later analysis came from a VDJ recombination model fitted to out-of-frame rearrangements, and those results were checked against IGoR. In a later analysis, hypergeometric tests were used to score TCR-TCR, TCR-HLA and TCR-CMV co-occurrence, with a repertoire-size bias correction applied to TCR pairs. False discovery rates were estimated in a later analysis by permuting HLA or CMV assignments 20 times. In a later analysis, co-occurring TCRs were grouped using DBSCAN, and TCRdist sequence similarity was added for clustering within HLA-allele-positive subsets. Repertoires with fewer than 30,000 or more than 120,000 public chains were left out of co-occurrence clustering, as were several repertoires with anomalous nucleotide sharing. TCRdb carries this immuneACCESS record with in-frame sequences only. Its versions omit some clonotypes, under half of them owing to an unresolved V gene in the studies checked, with the rest unexplained. V and J calls plus clone size are reproduced from that table; the DNA served to infer D and trimming. A total of some 120,000 clones appear in this sample, around 75% of them only once. The top ten clones comprise roughly 3% of the sample.

The CDR3 has 15 amino acids, counting the end cysteine and phenylalanine. The only DNA kept is the CDR3, 45 bases in frame from the first base. The germline V gene supplies CDR1 MRHNA and CDR2 SNTAGT. The cohort consisted of approximately 670 healthy bone marrow donors. At the time of sampling, all cohort members were nominally healthy, though unrecorded immune exposures were likely present. The donor tested CMV seronegative and was one of the 352 seronegative cohort members. A peripheral blood sample was provided by each donor, and peripheral blood mononuclear cells were used for TCR beta sequencing. Genomic DNA was extracted from the blood cell samples with the Qiagen DNeasy Blood Extraction Kit. Overall results and qualifications from the work: An earlier analysis of approximately 600 of the donors showed that most TCR beta V segments appeared in productive rearrangements either about 87% or about 30% of the time, which broadly matched IMGT annotations. A later analysis found that most CMV-associated TCR beta chains appeared HLA-restricted, with HLA associations seemingly driven largely by CMV exposure. Correlated functional status among segregating V segments might reflect linkage disequilibrium, but an unknown experimental factor could not be ruled out. Immune exposure information for the cohort was limited to CMV serostatus. A few of the identified cytomegalovirus-associated TCR beta chains were confirmed in vitro to be specific for cytomegalovirus antigens. The study gave a list of under 200 TCR beta chains associated with cytomegalovirus. A later genetic analysis reported fewer N-insertions in productive TCRs among donors in an Asian-associated ancestry cluster than the roughly 650-donor mean. Compared with equally common non-associated chains, HLA-associated TCR beta chains in a later analysis were more clonally expanded and had lower generation probabilities. A group of highly shared sequence variants was considered likely to be a technical artifact of the sequencing pipeline. According to a later analysis, TCR association rates differed among HLA loci, with DRB1 alleles showing the most associated TCRs and HLA-C alleles showing the fewest. It was suggested by the authors that the approach could potentially be generalized to other disease states and immunological phenotypes. The classifier was reported to diagnose cytomegalovirus status with high specificity and sensitivity in both the original and validation cohorts. While some public TCRs were present in many individuals, most TCR sequences turned up only very rarely across donors. Specific HLA alleles were associated with around 18,000 TCR beta sequences at a false discovery rate of 0.05 in a later analysis. When HLA alleles, especially DR and DQ, strongly co-occurred, TCR associations were difficult to assign to individual alleles. Some IMGT-functional V segments, including TRBV6-2 and TRBV6-3, could not be distinguished by the 87-base-pair reads and were therefore excluded. Because counts were too low, approximately 15 rarely observed V segments, including chromosome 9 orphons, were excluded from the earlier analysis of around 590 of the donors. HLA typing was unavailable for some donors at each locus, so association tests used only the typed subset. In a later genetic analysis, a missense DCLRE1C variant was associated with V-gene and J-gene trimming of TCR beta chains, and the association was replicated in an independent cohort. The cohort was sequenced for TCR beta chains only, and without alpha or paired-chain data the features that could be detected were limited. The presence/absence analyses assumed that sequencing depth was roughly uniform across donors, and that assumption may not be true. Several of the top co-occurrence clusters appeared to be linked to parvovirus B19, influenza, CMV and Epstein-Barr virus, according to a later analysis. A further reported finding was that TCR beta sequences accurately predicted the HLA-A and HLA-B alleles for most subjects in the first cohort.

Sequencing was performed on PBMCs. The V and J genes are TRBV6-4 and TRBJ2-3; 10 central bases correspond to TRBD1. The source is a man aged 25-45 years in good health and CMV-seronegative. The CDR3 here reads CSSSDGTGGTDTQYF. In nucleotide form, the sequence is TGTTCCAGCAGTGACGGGACAGGGGGCACAGATACGCAGTATTTT.